One and the same sample provided the 2 T cell receptor beta chains below, sequenced in a study of blood T cell repertoires in COVID-19. Some clones are missing from TCRdb's copy, which holds only in-frame ones; the method was immunoSEQ multiplex PCR. The data show over 200,000 clones, 88% seen once. The sequenced sample consisted of peripheral blood. These receptors were collected from a human donor in a cohort sampled during active COVID-19.

Only one count was recorded for this clone. CDR3 residues: CASSYSTRGPDTQYF. In DNA, the CDR3 is TGTGCCAGCAGTTACTCTACAAGGGGGCCAGATACGCAGTATTTT. This chain uses TRBV6-6 with TRBJ2-3; 7 bases agree with TRBD1. With 0 bases clipped from V and 4 bases from J, the junction kept 4 bases outside the gene matches. The CDR3 totals 15 residues. Germline V gives CDR1 MNHNY, CDR2 SVGAGI (reference sequence).

This clone was picked up one time. The chain carries TRBV9 and TRBJ1-1; 7 bases match TRBD1. V was pared by 0 bases and J by 8 bases, with 7 bases of the junction left unmatched. CDR1 is SGDLS, CDR2 YYNGEE, per germline. The CDR3 loop spans 14 amino acids. The CDR3 is CASSVGDSVVEAFF. CDR3 nucleotides: TGTGCCAGCAGCGTAGGGGACAGCGTAGTGGAAGCTTTCTTT.